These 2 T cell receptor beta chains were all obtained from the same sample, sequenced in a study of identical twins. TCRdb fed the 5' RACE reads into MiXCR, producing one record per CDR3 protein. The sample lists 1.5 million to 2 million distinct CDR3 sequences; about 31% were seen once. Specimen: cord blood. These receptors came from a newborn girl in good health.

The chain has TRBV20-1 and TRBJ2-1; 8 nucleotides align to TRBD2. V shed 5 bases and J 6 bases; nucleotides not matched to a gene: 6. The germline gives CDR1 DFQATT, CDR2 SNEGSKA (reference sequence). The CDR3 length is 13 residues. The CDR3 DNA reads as TGCAGTGCTCTCCGGGGGGGTACCAATGAGCAGTTCTTC. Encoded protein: CSALRGGTNEQFF.

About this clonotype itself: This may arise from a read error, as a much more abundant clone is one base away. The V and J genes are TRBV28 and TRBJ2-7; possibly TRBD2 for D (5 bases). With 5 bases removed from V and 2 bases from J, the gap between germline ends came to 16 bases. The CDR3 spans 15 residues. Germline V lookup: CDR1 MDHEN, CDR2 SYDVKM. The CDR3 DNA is TGTGCCAGCAGTGGTCTCGCGGGCTATACCTACGAGCAGTACTTC. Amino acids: CASSGLAGYTYEQYF.